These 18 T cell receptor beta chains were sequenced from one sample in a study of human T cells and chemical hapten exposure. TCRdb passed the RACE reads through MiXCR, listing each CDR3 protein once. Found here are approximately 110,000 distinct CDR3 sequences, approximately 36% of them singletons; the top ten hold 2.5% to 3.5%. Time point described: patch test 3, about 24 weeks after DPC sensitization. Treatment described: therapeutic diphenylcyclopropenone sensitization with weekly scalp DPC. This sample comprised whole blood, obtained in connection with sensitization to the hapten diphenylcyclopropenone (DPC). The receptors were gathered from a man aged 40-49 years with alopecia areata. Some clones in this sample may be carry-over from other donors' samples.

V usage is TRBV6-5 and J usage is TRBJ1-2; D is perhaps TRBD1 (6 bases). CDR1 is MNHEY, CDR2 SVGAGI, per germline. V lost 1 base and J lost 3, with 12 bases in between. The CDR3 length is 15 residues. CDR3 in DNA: TGTGCCAGCAGTTACTTTGAACAGGGACACTATGGCTACACCTTC. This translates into CASSYFEQGHYGYTF.

CDR3 region: CASNPDRGLSRNTEAFF. CDR3 DNA sequence: TGCGCCAGCAACCCGGACAGGGGCCTCTCGCGGAACACTGAAGCTTTCTTT. The chain carries TRBV10-2 and TRBJ1-1, with TRBD1 matching 9 bases. CDR1 is WSHSY and CDR2 is SAAADI in the germline V gene. This CDR3 comprises 17 residues. The J segment lost 1 base and the V segment lost 7 bases, leaving 13 bases of the junction unmatched.

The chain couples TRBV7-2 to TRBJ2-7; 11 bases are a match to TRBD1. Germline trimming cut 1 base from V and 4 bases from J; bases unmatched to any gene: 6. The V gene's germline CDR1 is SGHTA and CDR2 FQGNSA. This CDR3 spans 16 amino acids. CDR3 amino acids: CASSLVPGTGGYEQYF. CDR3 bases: TGTGCCAGCAGCTTAGTTCCCGGGACAGGGGGGTACGAGCAGTACTTC.

The CDR3 DNA follows: TGTGCCAGCAGTGAGGGAGGGGTTGGTGAAAAACTGTTTTTT. Translated: CASSEGGVGEKLFF. This sequence joins TRBV6-1 and TRBJ1-4; possible D gene TRBD1, 5 bases. The CDR3 has 14 residues. Trimming took 3 bases from V and 7 from J, leaving 12 bases between them. Germline V gene sequence: CDR1 MNHNS, CDR2 SASEGT.

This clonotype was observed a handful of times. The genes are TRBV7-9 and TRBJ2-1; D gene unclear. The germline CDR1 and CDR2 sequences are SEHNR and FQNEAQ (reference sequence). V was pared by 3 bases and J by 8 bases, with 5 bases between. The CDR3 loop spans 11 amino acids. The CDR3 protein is CASSLGDEQFF. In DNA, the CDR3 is TGTGCCAGCAGCTTGGGCGATGAGCAGTTCTTC.

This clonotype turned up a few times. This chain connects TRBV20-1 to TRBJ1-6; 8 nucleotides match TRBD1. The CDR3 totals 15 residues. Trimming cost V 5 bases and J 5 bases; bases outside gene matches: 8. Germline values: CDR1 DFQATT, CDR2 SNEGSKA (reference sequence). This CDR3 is CSAPKGTGDNSPLHF. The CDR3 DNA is TGCAGTGCTCCGAAGGGGACAGGTGATAATTCACCCCTCCACTTT.

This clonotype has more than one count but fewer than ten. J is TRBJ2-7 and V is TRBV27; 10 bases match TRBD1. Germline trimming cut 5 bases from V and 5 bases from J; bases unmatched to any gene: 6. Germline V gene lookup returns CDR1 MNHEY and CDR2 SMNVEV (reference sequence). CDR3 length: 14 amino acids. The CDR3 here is CASSARQGANEQYV. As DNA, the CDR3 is TGTGCCAGCAGTGCGCGACAGGGGGCTAACGAGCAGTACGTC.

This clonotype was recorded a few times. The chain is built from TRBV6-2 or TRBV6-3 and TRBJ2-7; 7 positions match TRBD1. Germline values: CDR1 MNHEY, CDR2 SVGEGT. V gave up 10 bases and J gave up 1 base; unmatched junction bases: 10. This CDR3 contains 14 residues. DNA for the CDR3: TGTGCCATACGTCGGACAGGTCTGTCCTACGAGCAGTACTTC. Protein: CAIRRTGLSYEQYF.

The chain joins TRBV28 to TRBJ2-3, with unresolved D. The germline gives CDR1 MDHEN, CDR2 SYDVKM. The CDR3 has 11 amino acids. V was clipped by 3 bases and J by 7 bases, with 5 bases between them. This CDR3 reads CASSFFHTQYF. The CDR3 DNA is TGTGCCAGCAGTTTCTTCCATACGCAGTATTTT.

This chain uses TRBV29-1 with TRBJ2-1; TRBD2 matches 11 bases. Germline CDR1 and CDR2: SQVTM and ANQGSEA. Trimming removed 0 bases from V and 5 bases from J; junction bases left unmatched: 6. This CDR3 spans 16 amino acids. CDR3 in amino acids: CSVEELAGARHNEQFF. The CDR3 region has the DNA TGCAGCGTTGAAGAACTAGCGGGAGCCCGACACAATGAGCAGTTCTTC.

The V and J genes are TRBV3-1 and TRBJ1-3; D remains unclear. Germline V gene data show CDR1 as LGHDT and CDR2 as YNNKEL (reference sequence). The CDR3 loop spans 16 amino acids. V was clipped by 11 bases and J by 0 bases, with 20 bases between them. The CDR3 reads CASYPSDGTSGNTIYF. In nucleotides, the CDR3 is TGTGCCTCCTACCCCAGCGACGGAACCTCTGGAAACACCATATATTTT.

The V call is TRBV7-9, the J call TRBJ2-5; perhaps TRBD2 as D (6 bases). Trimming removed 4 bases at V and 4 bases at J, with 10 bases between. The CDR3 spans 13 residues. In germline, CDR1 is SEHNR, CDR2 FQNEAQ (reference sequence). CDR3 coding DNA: TGTGCCAGCAGCTCCGTCGGGGGAGAGACCCAGTACTTC. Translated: CASSSVGGETQYF. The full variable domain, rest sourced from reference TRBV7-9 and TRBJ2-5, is DTGVSQNPRHKITKRGQNVTFRCDPISEHNRLYWYRQTLGQGPEFLTYFQNEAQLEKSRLLSDRFSAERPKGSFSTLEIQRTEQGDSAMYLCASSSVGGETQYFGPGTRLLVL.

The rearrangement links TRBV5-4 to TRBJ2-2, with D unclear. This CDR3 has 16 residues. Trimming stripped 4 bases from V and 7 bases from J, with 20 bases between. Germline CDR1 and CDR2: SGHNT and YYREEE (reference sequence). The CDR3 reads CASSPKTLLTSGELFF. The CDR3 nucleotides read TGTGCCAGCAGCCCGAAGACCCTACTAACGAGCGGGGAGCTGTTTTTT.

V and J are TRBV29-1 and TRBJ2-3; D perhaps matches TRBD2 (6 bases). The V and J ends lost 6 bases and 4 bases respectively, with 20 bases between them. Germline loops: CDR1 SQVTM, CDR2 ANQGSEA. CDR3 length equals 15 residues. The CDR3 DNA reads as TGCAGCGTGGTCGGGCGGGGCGAAGGGGCAGATACGCAGTATTTT. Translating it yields CSVVGRGEGADTQYF.

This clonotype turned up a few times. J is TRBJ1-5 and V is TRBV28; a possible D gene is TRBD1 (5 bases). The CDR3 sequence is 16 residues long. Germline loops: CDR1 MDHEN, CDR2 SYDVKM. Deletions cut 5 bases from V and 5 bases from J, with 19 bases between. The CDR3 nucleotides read TGTGCCAGCAGTCCCACCCGGGGGGGTATCGATCAGCCCCAGCATTTT. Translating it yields CASSPTRGGIDQPQHF.

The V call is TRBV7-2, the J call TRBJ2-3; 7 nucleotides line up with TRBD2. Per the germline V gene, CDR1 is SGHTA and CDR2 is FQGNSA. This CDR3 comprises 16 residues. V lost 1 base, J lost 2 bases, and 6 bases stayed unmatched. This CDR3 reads CASSLVGDYPTDTQYF. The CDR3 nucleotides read TGTGCCAGCAGCTTAGTCGGGGACTACCCCACAGATACGCAGTATTTT. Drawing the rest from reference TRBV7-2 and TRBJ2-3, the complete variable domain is GAGVSQSPSNKVTEKGKDVELRCDPISGHTALYWYRQSLGQGLEFLIYFQGNSAPDKSGLPSDRFSAERTGGSVSTLTIQRTQQEDSAVYLCASSLVGDYPTDTQYFGPGTRLTVL.

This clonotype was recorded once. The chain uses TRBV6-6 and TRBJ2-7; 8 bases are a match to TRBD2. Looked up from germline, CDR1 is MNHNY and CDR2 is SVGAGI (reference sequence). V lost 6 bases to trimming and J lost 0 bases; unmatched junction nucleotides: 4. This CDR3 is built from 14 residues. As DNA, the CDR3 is TGTGCCAGCAGCCCCGGGACTAGCTCCTACGAGCAGTACGTC. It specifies CASSPGTSSYEQYV.

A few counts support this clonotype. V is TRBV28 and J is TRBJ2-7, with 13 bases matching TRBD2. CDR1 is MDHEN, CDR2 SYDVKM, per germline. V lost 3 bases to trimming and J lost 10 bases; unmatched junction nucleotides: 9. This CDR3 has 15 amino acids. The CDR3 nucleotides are TGTGCCAGCAGTTTTTATTTAACTAGCGGGAGGGGCCAGTACTTC. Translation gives CASSFYLTSGRGQYF.